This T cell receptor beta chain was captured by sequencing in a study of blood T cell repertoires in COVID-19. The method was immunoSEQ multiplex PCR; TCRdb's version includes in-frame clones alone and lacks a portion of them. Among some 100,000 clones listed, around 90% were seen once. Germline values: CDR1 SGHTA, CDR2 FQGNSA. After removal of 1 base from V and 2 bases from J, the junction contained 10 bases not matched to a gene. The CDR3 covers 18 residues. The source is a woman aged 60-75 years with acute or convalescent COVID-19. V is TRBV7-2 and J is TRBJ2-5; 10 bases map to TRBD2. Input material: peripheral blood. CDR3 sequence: CASSLVWRLAGAQETQYF. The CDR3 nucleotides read TGTGCCAGCAGCTTAGTTTGGCGCCTAGCGGGAGCACAAGAGACCCAGTACTTC.